This T cell receptor beta chain was documented in a study of cytomegalovirus exposure and HLA in healthy donors. Study observations and caveats: Later on, a genetic analysis was performed. It linked a missense variant in DCLRE1C with V- and J-gene trimming of TCR beta. Cytomegalovirus association was assigned to about 150 TCR beta chains.

A multiplex PCR was run with 60 Vbeta primers and 13 Jbeta primers. Produced via immunoSEQ multiplex PCR; TCRdb's table is partial and in-frame only. The repertoire holds approximately 120,000 clones, 75% to 85% seen once, with less than 2% in the top ten. Comments on this clone: Its target is unknown.

The material sequenced was PBMCs. This receptor was obtained from a man in his fifties or sixties in good health and CMV-seronegative.

This chain's CDR3 is CASSGVPRAEAFF. CDR3 nucleotide sequence: TGTGCCAGCAGCGGAGTCCCCCGCGCTGAAGCTTTCTTT. The chain employs TRBV7-9 and TRBJ1-1; D is unresolved. V lost 5 bases and J lost 6, with 13 bases in between. This CDR3 has 13 residues. Germline CDR1 is SEHNR and CDR2 is FQNEAQ (reference sequence). Full variable domain (remainder filled in from reference TRBV7-9 and TRBJ1-1): DTGVSQNPRHKITKRGQNVTFRCDPISEHNRLYWYRQTLGQGPEFLTYFQNEAQLEKSRLLSDRFSAERPKGSFSTLEIQRTEQGDSAMYLCASSGVPRAEAFFGQGTRLTVV.